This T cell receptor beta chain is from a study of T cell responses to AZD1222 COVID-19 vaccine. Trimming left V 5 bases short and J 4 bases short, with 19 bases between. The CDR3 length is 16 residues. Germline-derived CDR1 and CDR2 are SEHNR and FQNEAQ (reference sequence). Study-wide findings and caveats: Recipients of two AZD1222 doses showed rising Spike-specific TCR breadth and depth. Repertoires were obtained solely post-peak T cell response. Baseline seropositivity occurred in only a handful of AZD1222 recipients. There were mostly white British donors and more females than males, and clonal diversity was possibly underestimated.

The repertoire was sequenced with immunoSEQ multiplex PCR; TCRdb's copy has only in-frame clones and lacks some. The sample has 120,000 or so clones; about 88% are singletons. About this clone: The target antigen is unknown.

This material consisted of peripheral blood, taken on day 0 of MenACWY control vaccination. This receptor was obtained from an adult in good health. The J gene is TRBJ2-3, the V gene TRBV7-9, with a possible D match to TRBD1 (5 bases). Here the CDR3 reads CASSVNSGPWADTQYF. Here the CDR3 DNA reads TGTGCCAGCAGCGTTAACTCAGGGCCCTGGGCAGATACGCAGTATTTT.